Detailed here is one T cell receptor (beta chain). Its antigen is as yet unknown. This was the immunoSEQ version 4 assay in survey mode. Assay: immunoSEQ multiplex PCR; the TCRdb copy retains only in-frame clones and omits some. Of 35,000 to 50,000 clones in the sample, about 89% are singletons; the top ten hold 1.8%. This sample was taken from a study of persistence of HIV-infected CD4 T cells. Study-level information: Donors had been on suppressive ART for a median of about 8 years. Two participants gave one leukapheresis sample; others gave up to roughly 180 mL blood repeatedly.

Nonspecific anti-CD3/anti-CD28 bead stimulation represents the broad CD4+ T cell repertoire. Responding CD4+ T cells were sorted by upregulation of both CD40 ligand and CD69. CD4+ T cell counts exceeded 400 cells/uL; CMV serology was positive. CD8-depleted PBMCs were stimulated roughly 18 hours with anti-CD28/CD49d costimulation, CD40-blocking antibody and enfuvirtide. V shed 3 bases and J 2 bases; nucleotides not matched to a gene: 6. Germline V lookup: CDR1 DFQATT, CDR2 SNEGSKA (reference sequence). CDR3 length: 15 residues. V is TRBV20-1 and J is TRBJ2-3; the match to TRBD2 covers 9 bases. The specimen was CD4+ T cells sorted from PBMCs after approximately 19-hour stimulation, collected from a patient who received antiretroviral therapy. The sequence was collected from an adult man with HIV who was CMV-seropositive. CDR3 sequence (DNA): TGCAGTGCTAGTCTAGCGGGACCTTACACAGATACGCAGTATTTT. Amino acids: CSASLAGPYTDTQYF.